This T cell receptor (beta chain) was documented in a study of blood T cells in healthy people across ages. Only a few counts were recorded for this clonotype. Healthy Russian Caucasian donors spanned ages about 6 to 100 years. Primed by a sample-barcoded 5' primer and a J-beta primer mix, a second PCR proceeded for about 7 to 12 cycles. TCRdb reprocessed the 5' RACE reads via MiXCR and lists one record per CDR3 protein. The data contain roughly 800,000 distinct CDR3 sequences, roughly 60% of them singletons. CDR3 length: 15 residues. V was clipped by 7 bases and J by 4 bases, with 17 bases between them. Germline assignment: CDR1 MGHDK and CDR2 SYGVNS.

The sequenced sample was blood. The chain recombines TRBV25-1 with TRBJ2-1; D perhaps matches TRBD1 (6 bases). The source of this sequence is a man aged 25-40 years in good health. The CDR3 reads CASNPGTNIYNEQFF. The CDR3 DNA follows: TGTGCCAGCAACCCCGGGACAAACATATACAATGAGCAGTTCTTC.